The sequence of this TCR beta chain was determined in a study of blood T cell repertoires in COVID-19. Study in general: Samples of COVID-19 (acute and convalescent) were obtained from the United States, Italy and Spain.

The method was immunoSEQ multiplex PCR; TCRdb's version includes in-frame clones alone and lacks a portion of them. The sample records around 99,000 clones, around 92% being singletons. The CDR3 loop spans 14 amino acids. Germline CDR1 and CDR2: ENHRY and SYGVKD. Trimming removed 3 bases from V and 2 bases from J, with 9 bases in between. The source material was peripheral blood. The origin of this receptor is a man aged 40-55 years with active or convalescent COVID-19. The chain employs TRBV10-3 and TRBJ2-3, with a possible D match to TRBD1 (6 bases). CDR3 region: CAISERTDTDTQYF. CDR3 DNA sequence: TGTGCCATCAGTGAAAGGACAGACACAGATACGCAGTATTTT.